Listed below are T cell receptor beta chains from one sample, sequenced in a study of cytomegalovirus exposure and HLA in healthy donors. Sequencing was performed with immunoSEQ multiplex PCR; in TCRdb, only in-frame clones are kept and a portion is missing. The profile shows around 99,000 clones, around 73% of them singletons. The material sequenced was PBMCs. These receptors were collected from a man aged 40-50 years in good health and CMV-seronegative. CDR3s include the opening cysteine and the closing phenylalanine or tryptophan. A D gene is named only where the DNA matches it firmly. Some rows have no size entry. The others give once, few or many, or a class for an expanded clone.

.,TRBV2,TRBJ2-7,TRBD1,CASSGTGGVTSSYEQYF,TGTGCCAGCAGTGGGACAGGGGGTGTTACTAGCTCCTACGAGCAGTACTTC
once,TRBV5-4,TRBJ2-3,.,CASSLGGDTQYF,TGTGCCAGCAGCTTGGGCGGAGATACGCAGTATTTT
.,TRBV5-4,TRBJ2-3,TRBD2,CASSLVGGARDTQYF,TGTGCCAGCAGCTTGGTCGGGGGGGCCCGGGATACGCAGTATTTT
.,TRBV29-1,TRBJ1-4,TRBD1,CSVVGQGPEKLFF,TGCAGCGTTGTGGGACAGGGGCCTGAAAAACTGTTTTTT
.,TRBV9,TRBJ2-1,.,CASSVEGGGFNEQFF,TGTGCCAGCAGCGTAGAAGGGGGGGGGTTTAATGAGCAGTTCTTC
.,TRBV7-8,TRBJ2-5,TRBD2,CASSPRTSGVGGTQYF,TGTGCCAGCAGCCCGCGGACTAGCGGGGTGGGCGGGACCCAGTACTTC
.,TRBV20-1,TRBJ2-3,.,CSARRQFTQYF,TGCAGTGCTAGAAGACAGTTTACGCAGTATTTT
.,TRBV9,TRBJ1-1,TRBD1,CASSGGQGAGYTEAFF,TGTGCCAGCAGCGGGGGACAGGGGGCTGGGTACACTGAAGCTTTCTTT
.,TRBV7-3,TRBJ1-1,TRBD1,CARPGQTNTEAFF,TGTGCCAGACCGGGACAGACGAACACTGAAGCTTTCTTT
.,TRBV27,TRBJ2-7,TRBD2,CASSLGTSGSYEQYF,TGTGCCAGCAGTTTAGGGACTAGCGGTTCCTACGAGCAGTACTTC
.,TRBV5-1,TRBJ2-7,TRBD1,CASSAGDSDYEQYF,TGCGCCAGCAGCGCCGGGGACAGCGACTACGAGCAGTACTTC
.,TRBV6-6,TRBJ2-3,TRBD2,CASSWGRGATDTQYF,TGTGCCAGCAGCTGGGGGCGGGGGGCCACAGATACGCAGTATTTT
.,TRBV6-1,TRBJ2-7,.,CASSEPPRSSYEQYF,TGTGCCAGCAGTGAACCTCCGAGGAGCTCCTACGAGCAGTACTTC
.,TRBV5-4,TRBJ2-5,TRBD2,CASSSGTSGGAKETQYF,TGTGCCAGCAGCTCCGGGACTAGCGGCGGGGCAAAGGAGACCCAGTACTTC
.,TRBV30,TRBJ2-1,.,CAWRRPGNEQFF,TGTGCCTGGAGGCGGCCGGGAAATGAGCAGTTCTTC
.,TRBV7-6,TRBJ2-5,.,CASSLGQGETQYF,TGTGCCAGCAGCTTAGGGCAGGGGGAGACCCAGTACTTC
.,TRBV6-1,TRBJ1-2,TRBD1,CASSEPGTGKGNYGYTF,TGTGCCAGCAGTGAACCCGGGACAGGGAAGGGTAACTATGGCTACACCTTC
.,TRBV7-2,TRBJ2-1,TRBD2,CASSLQLAGGRNEQFF,TGTGCCAGCAGCTTACAACTAGCGGGGGGGCGCAATGAGCAGTTCTTC
.,TRBV5-6,TRBJ1-1,TRBD1,CASSLGQGLTEAFF,TGTGCCAGCAGCCTGGGACAGGGTCTCACTGAAGCTTTCTTT
.,TRBV7-2,TRBJ2-1,.,CASSVRDNEQFF,TGTGCCAGCAGCGTCAGGGACAATGAGCAGTTCTTC
.,TRBV6-1,TRBJ1-6,.,CASSEAGTSESLHF,TGTGCCAGCAGTGAAGCCGGGACATCCGAATCCCTCCACTTT
few,TRBV27,TRBJ1-2,TRBD1,CASSRGTDGYPF,TGTGCCAGCAGCCGCGGGACAGATGGCTACCCCTTC
.,TRBV9,TRBJ1-2,TRBD1,CASSSPGQGPGYTF,TGTGCCAGCAGCTCACCGGGACAGGGGCCAGGCTACACCTTC
.,TRBV7-9,TRBJ1-2,.,CASSGVLYGYTF,TGTGCCAGCAGCGGAGTTCTCTATGGCTACACCTTC
.,TRBV15,TRBJ1-5,.,CATSRDPGLQPQHF,TGTGCCACCAGCAGAGATCCAGGTCTTCAGCCCCAGCATTTT
.,TRBV7-9,TRBJ2-1,.,CASSFAGDSYNEQFF,TGTGCCAGCAGCTTCGCAGGGGACTCCTACAATGAGCAGTTCTTC
once,TRBV7-9,TRBJ2-7,.,CASSRKEGLFTYEQYF,TGTGCCAGCAGCCGAAAGGAGGGTTTGTTTACCTACGAGCAGTACTTC
few,TRBV27,TRBJ1-2,TRBD1,CASSLDRRAGGNGYPF,TGTGCCAGCAGTTTAGACCGGAGGGCAGGGGGAAATGGCTACCCCTTC
.,TRBV6-1,TRBJ2-7,.,CASSAWRVTSYEQYF,TGTGCCAGCAGTGCCTGGAGGGTAACTTCCTACGAGCAGTACTTC
.,TRBV6-1,TRBJ1-5,.,CASSATDSNQPQHF,TGTGCCAGCAGTGCGACAGATAGCAATCAGCCCCAGCATTTT
few,TRBV6-6,TRBJ1-1,.,CASRLQGWNTEAFF,TGTGCCAGCAGACTACAGGGTTGGAACACTGAAGCTTTCTTT
.,TRBV15,TRBJ2-7,.,CATSHRDKYNEQYF,TGTGCCACCAGCCACCGGGACAAATACAACGAGCAGTACTTC
.,TRBV5-4,TRBJ2-5,.,CASSLGRGETQYF,TGTGCCAGCAGCTTAGGAAGGGGAGAGACCCAGTACTTC
medium-sized,TRBV11-3,TRBJ2-3,TRBD1,CASSLGTGVTDTQYF,TGTGCCAGCAGCTTAGGGACAGGGGTCACAGATACGCAGTATTTT
.,TRBV7-6,TRBJ1-2,TRBD1,CASSLQDRGRGGYTF,TGTGCCAGCAGCCTTCAGGACAGGGGGCGCGGTGGCTACACCTTC